The 32 T cell receptor beta chains below all came from one sample that was sequenced in a study of shared clonotypes between healthy human individuals. Method: immunoSEQ multiplex PCR; TCRdb's copy keeps in-frame clones and lacks some. The repertoire holds roughly 1,500,000 clones, with 98% as singletons. What was sequenced was naive CD4+ T cells sorted from blood. Documented subset: CD45RA+ positively selected. These receptors were collected from a young man in good health.

This chain connects TRBV5-4 to TRBJ2-1, with 13 positions matching TRBD2. With V trimmed by 1 base and J by 7 bases, 11 bases remained unmatched. Germline CDR1 SGHNT, CDR2 YYREEE (reference sequence). This CDR3 contains 18 residues. In DNA form, the CDR3 reads TGTGCCAGCAGCTTGACCTTACTAGCGGGAGGGCTGGGGAATGAGCAGTTCTTC. Translated, it gives CASSLTLLAGGLGNEQFF.

The chain has TRBV7-8 and TRBJ2-3, with 9 bases lining up with TRBD1. V lost 8 bases to trimming and J lost 2 bases; unmatched junction nucleotides: 2. The CDR3 extends over 13 amino acids. Germline V lookup: CDR1 SGHVS, CDR2 FQNEAQ. The CDR3 loop is CASGDRVTDTQYF. The CDR3 DNA sequence: TGTGCCAGCGGGGACAGGGTCACAGATACGCAGTATTTT.

V and J are TRBV5-4 and TRBJ2-7, with a tentative D call TRBD1 (5 bases). CDR1 and CDR2 from the germline V gene are SGHNT and YYREEE (reference sequence). The CDR3 is 14 residues long. The V end lost 3 bases, the J end lost 3 bases, and 13 bases lay between the germline ends. DNA for the CDR3: TGTGCCAGCAGCTCCGCCCTGGACATCTACGAGCAGTACTTC. Translating it yields CASSSALDIYEQYF.

V usage is TRBV15 and J usage is TRBJ1-1; 10 nucleotides match TRBD1. V shed 3 bases and J 4 bases; nucleotides not matched to a gene: 32. The CDR3 extends over 24 amino acids. Germline assignment: CDR1 LNHNV and CDR2 YYDKDF (reference sequence). This CDR3 is CATSSKITDFRDRDRGFLGTEAFF. The CDR3 region has the DNA TGTGCCACCAGCAGTAAAATCACAGATTTTAGGGACCGGGACAGGGGATTTTTGGGCACTGAAGCTTTCTTT.

V and J are TRBV5-1 and TRBJ1-2; D gene ambiguous. CDR1 and CDR2 (germline): SGHRS, YFSETQ. This CDR3 spans 15 amino acids. Trimming shortened V by 3 bases and J by 4 bases, and 16 bases separated the two germline ends. For the CDR3, the DNA is TGCGCCAGCAGCTCCCCGACCCAAGGAGCCTATGGCTACACCTTC. Its translation: CASSSPTQGAYGYTF.

The V gene is TRBV15, the J gene TRBJ1-5, with D maybe TRBD1 (6 bases). CDR3 length equals 14 residues. Germline V CDR1 and CDR2: LNHNV, YYDKDF (reference sequence). The V end lost 4 bases, the J end lost 2 bases, and 9 bases lay between the germline ends. CDR3: CATSKGGRNQPQHF. For the CDR3, the DNA is TGTGCCACCAGCAAGGGGGGCCGCAATCAGCCCCAGCATTTT.

The genes are TRBV7-2 and TRBJ1-5; D is unresolved. The germline V gene has CDR1 SGHTA and CDR2 FQGNSA. The CDR3 sequence is 12 residues long. V shed 9 bases and J shed 0 bases, with 6 bases lying between them. CDR3 coding DNA: TGTGCCAGTTCTGGTAGCAATCAGCCCCAGCATTTT. This gives the protein CASSGSNQPQHF.

The chain links TRBV5-5 to TRBJ2-7; no definite D call. The CDR3 is made up of 13 amino acids. The ends were cut back, 2 bases at V and 0 bases at J, with 6 bases in the middle. Germline CDR1 SGHKS, CDR2 YYEKEE (reference sequence). The CDR3 nucleotides read TGTGCCAGCAGCTTTTGGGACTCCTACGAGCAGTACTTC. Translated: CASSFWDSYEQYF.

Of note for this clone: This same CDR3 is encoded by further DNA sequences in the sample. The rearrangement joins TRBV18 to TRBJ2-5, with TRBD2 matching 7 bases. Germline values: CDR1 KGHSH, CDR2 LQKENI. There are 14 residues in the CDR3. Trimming at V came to 2 bases and at J to 2 bases, leaving 2 bases not matched to a gene. The CDR3 DNA follows: TGTGCCAGCTCACCAACTAGCGTACAAGAGACCCAGTACTTC. It specifies CASSPTSVQETQYF.

Remarks on this clone: The sample contains more than one DNA sequence encoding this CDR3. The genes are TRBV5-1 and TRBJ2-5; TRBD2 matches 10 bases. Per germline, CDR1 SGHRS and CDR2 YFSETQ. This CDR3 region has 14 residues. V was pared by 4 bases and J by 3 bases, with 3 bases of the junction left unmatched. The CDR3 DNA reads as TGCGCCAGCAGCCAAACTAGCGGGAAAGAGACCCAGTACTTC. Its protein is CASSQTSGKETQYF.

V gene TRBV5-4 combines with J gene TRBJ2-3; TRBD2 matches at 8 bases. The CDR3 loop spans 16 amino acids. Losses at the gene ends were 1 base for V and 1 base for J; bases not matched to a gene: 5. CDR1 is SGHNT, CDR2 YYREEE, per germline (reference sequence). CDR3 amino acids: CASSLTLAGRTDTQYF. CDR3 nucleotide sequence: TGTGCCAGCAGCTTGACTCTAGCGGGTCGCACAGATACGCAGTATTTT. Filled out from reference TRBV5-4 and TRBJ2-3, the complete variable domain reads ETGVTQSPTHLIKTRGQQVTLRCSSQSGHNTVSWYQQALGQGPQFIFQYYREEENGRGNFPPRFSGLQFPNYSSELNVNALELDDSALYLCASSLTLAGRTDTQYFGPGTRLTVL.

V gene TRBV7-9 combines with J gene TRBJ2-1; D possibly corresponds to TRBD2 (6 bases). Trimming removed 3 bases at V and 3 bases at J, with 12 bases between. Germline V gives CDR1 SEHNR, CDR2 FQNEAQ (reference sequence). The CDR3 covers 15 residues. As DNA, the CDR3 is TGTGCCAGCAGCTTGGGGAGGCAATACTACAATGAGCAGTTCTTC. It specifies CASSLGRQYYNEQFF.

The rearrangement joins TRBV7-3 to TRBJ2-2; D is ambiguous. Between the trimmed V and J ends, which lost 5 bases and 8 bases, there was a span of 9 bases. The CDR3 has 12 residues. The germline V gene encodes CDR1 SGHTA and CDR2 FQGTGA. The CDR3 DNA reads TGTGCCAGCAGCGCTAATAGAGGGGAGCTGTTTTTT. Amino acid sequence: CASSANRGELFF.

Details on this clone: The sample contains more than one DNA sequence encoding this CDR3. The chain links TRBV5-1 to TRBJ2-7; no clear D gene. V was clipped by 0 bases and J by 0 bases, with 10 bases between them. CDR1 and CDR2 (germline): SGHRS, YFSETQ. The CDR3 is 15 amino acids. DNA for the CDR3: TGCGCCAGCAGCTTGGGCACCGTCAGCTCCTACGAGCAGTACTTC. It translates to CASSLGTVSSYEQYF.

This clone came up once. The V call is TRBV7-2, the J call TRBJ2-7, with D perhaps TRBD1 (5 bases). CDR1 and CDR2 from the germline V gene are SGHTA and FQGNSA. This CDR3 spans 13 amino acids. V lost 2 bases and J 4 bases, leaving 9 bases between the germline ends. CDR3 loop: CASSLTTGYEQYF. In nucleotides, the CDR3 is TGTGCCAGCAGCTTAACAACAGGATACGAGCAGTACTTC.

V gene TRBV15 combines with J gene TRBJ2-1; TRBD2 matches 7 bases. Germline V gene data show CDR1 as LNHNV and CDR2 as YYDKDF (reference sequence). This CDR3 region has 16 residues. V was pared by 0 bases and J by 6 bases, with 8 bases of the junction left unmatched. CDR3 sequence (DNA): TGTGCCACCAGCAGAGATGGCGGGAGAGCTGGCAATGAGCAGTTCTTC. Its protein is CATSRDGGRAGNEQFF.

The chain has TRBV10-2 and TRBJ2-1; perhaps TRBD2 as D (6 bases). Germline CDR1 WSHSY, CDR2 SAAADI. V gave up 6 bases and J gave up 9 bases, with 27 bases separating them. The CDR3 is made up of 17 amino acids. DNA of the CDR3: TGCGCCAGCAGCCATCCATCCGCGGGGACTTGGGTCGGTGAGCAGTTCTTC. This encodes CASSHPSAGTWVGEQFF.

The chain recombines TRBV28 with TRBJ2-7; 10 bases align to TRBD1. CDR1 is MDHEN and CDR2 is SYDVKM in the germline V gene. There are 19 residues in the CDR3. The V and J ends lost 6 bases and 1 base, in that order; junction bases with no gene match: 18. This chain's CDR3 is CASRLDRGREEKSSYEQYF. The CDR3 nucleotides are TGTGCCAGCAGACTAGACAGGGGGCGCGAGGAAAAGTCTTCCTACGAGCAGTACTTC.

This chain connects TRBV29-1 to TRBJ2-3; D remains ambiguous. V was pared by 4 bases and J by 0 bases, with 8 bases between. Germline V gene lookup returns CDR1 SQVTM and CDR2 ANQGSEA. The CDR3 sequence is 13 residues long. The CDR3 sequence: CSVVETSTDTQYF. The CDR3 nucleotides are TGCAGCGTTGTAGAGACAAGCACAGATACGCAGTATTTT.

A word on this clone: The sample contains more than one DNA sequence encoding this CDR3. CDR3 sequence (DNA): TGTGCCAGCAGCTTCCGGCGAGGCGGGTCCTACGAGCAGTACTTC. Protein: CASSFRRGGSYEQYF. The V gene is TRBV7-2, the J gene TRBJ2-7; possibly TRBD2 for D (5 bases). Germline lookup yields CDR1 SGHTA and CDR2 FQGNSA. CDR3 length: 15 amino acids. The V end lost 3 bases, the J end lost 1 base, and 13 bases lay between the germline ends.

This CDR3 reads CASSVARSSGELFF. In nucleotides, the CDR3 is TGTGCCAGCAGCGTAGCACGGAGTTCCGGGGAGCTGTTTTTT. The J gene is TRBJ2-2, the V gene TRBV9, with D unclear. The germline V and J ends were trimmed by 0 bases and 6 bases, with 9 bases remaining between them. The germline CDR1 and CDR2 sequences are SGDLS and YYNGEE. The CDR3 is 14 residues long. Looking up the rest from reference TRBV9 and TRBJ2-2 gives the full variable domain: DSGVTQTPKHLITATGQRVTLRCSPRSGDLSVYWYQQSLDQGLQFLIQYYNGEERAKGNILERFSAQQFPDLHSELNLSSLELGDSALYFCASSVARSSGELFFGEGSRLTVL.

The CDR3 DNA reads TGTGCCAGCAGTGGGCCTGGACAGGGCTACGAGCAGTACTTC. Translated: CASSGPGQGYEQYF. This rearrangement joins TRBV6-1 to TRBJ2-7; TRBD1 agrees at 8 bases. Per germline, CDR1 MNHNS and CDR2 SASEGT. The CDR3 is made up of 14 amino acids. The J segment lost 3 bases and the V segment lost 4 bases, leaving 5 bases of the junction unmatched.

This chain uses TRBV7-9 with TRBJ2-7; perhaps TRBD2 as D (7 bases). The germline V gene has CDR1 SEHNR and CDR2 FQNEAQ (reference sequence). The CDR3 has 15 residues. The V gene lost 5 bases and the J gene lost 6 bases, with 20 bases spanning the gap. CDR3 loop: CASSPLSGGSGEQYF. The CDR3 nucleotides read TGTGCCAGCAGCCCCCTCTCGGGGGGCAGCGGCGAGCAGTACTTC.

The rearrangement links TRBV5-1 to TRBJ1-4, with D possibly matching TRBD1 (6 bases). This CDR3 contains 14 residues. V shed 4 bases and J shed 8 bases, with 15 bases lying between them. CDR1 is SGHRS and CDR2 is YFSETQ in the germline V gene. CDR3 in DNA: TGCGCCAGCAGCGTGACAGGAGGGGAGGAAAAACTGTTTTTT. Protein: CASSVTGGEEKLFF.

The chain combines TRBV11-3 with TRBJ2-2; D is perhaps TRBD2 (6 bases). Germline values: CDR1 SGHNT, CDR2 YENEEA. Trimming stripped 4 bases from V and 6 bases from J, with 15 bases between. The CDR3 is 15 residues long. Here the CDR3 reads CASSSGRSGSGELFF. The DNA of the CDR3 is TGTGCCAGCAGCTCGGGACGAAGCGGGTCCGGGGAGCTGTTTTTT.

The V gene is TRBV5-4, the J gene TRBJ2-7; D is unresolved. This CDR3 is 15 amino acids long. V gave up 0 bases and J gave up 0 bases, with 10 bases separating them. The germline V gene has CDR1 SGHNT and CDR2 YYREEE (reference sequence). CDR3 in DNA: TGTGCCAGCAGCTTGGTCGGAGCTCCCTCCTACGAGCAGTACTTC. Amino acids: CASSLVGAPSYEQYF. The full variable domain, with the rest looked up from reference TRBV5-4 and TRBJ2-7, is ETGVTQSPTHLIKTRGQQVTLRCSSQSGHNTVSWYQQALGQGPQFIFQYYREEENGRGNFPPRFSGLQFPNYSSELNVNALELDDSALYLCASSLVGAPSYEQYFGPGTRLTVT.

This chain uses TRBV4-3 with TRBJ2-7, with D unclear. CDR1 is LGHNA, CDR2 YSLEER, per germline. This CDR3 comprises 11 residues. The ends were cut back, 4 bases at V and 5 bases at J, with 6 bases in the middle. The CDR3 reads CASSPSDEQYF. The CDR3 coding sequence is TGCGCCAGCAGCCCTTCGGACGAGCAGTACTTC.

The DNA for the CDR3 is TGTGCCAGCAGCCAATGGCGGGAGAGGTCCTACAATGAGCAGTTCTTC. It specifies CASSQWRERSYNEQFF. The chain links TRBV14 to TRBJ2-1; 7 nucleotides match TRBD2. This CDR3 comprises 16 residues. The junction had 5 bases not matched to a gene; V was cut back by 2 bases and J by 1 base. The V gene's germline CDR1 is SGHDN and CDR2 FVKESK.

The chain recombines TRBV28 with TRBJ1-5, with 8 positions matching TRBD1. V lost 5 bases and J lost 3; bases outside the gene matches: 6. The CDR3 loop spans 15 amino acids. Germline CDR1 and CDR2: MDHEN and SYDVKM. In DNA, the CDR3 is TGTGCCAGCAGTCCGTACAGGGGGAACAATCAGCCCCAGCATTTT. It translates to CASSPYRGNNQPQHF.

Remarks on this clone: The same CDR3 arises from other DNA sequences in this sample as well. This sequence joins TRBV29-1 and TRBJ2-3; 9 bases are shared with TRBD2. CDR1 and CDR2 (germline): SQVTM, ANQGSEA. The CDR3 spans 13 residues. V lost 7 bases to trimming and J lost 1 base; unmatched junction nucleotides: 3. CDR3 protein: CSGLAGGTDTQYF. The CDR3 region has the DNA TGCAGCGGTTTAGCGGGGGGCACAGATACGCAGTATTTT.

The chain couples TRBV5-8 to TRBJ2-5, with no clear D. Germline loops: CDR1 SGHTS, CDR2 YDEGEE. Deletions cut 5 bases from V and 5 bases from J, with 7 bases between. The CDR3 length is 11 residues. The CDR3 coding sequence is TGTGCCAGCAGGGATGTCGAGACCCAGTACTTC. Translated: CASRDVETQYF.

The chain uses TRBV27 and TRBJ2-1, with 8 nucleotides matching TRBD2. This CDR3 is 14 amino acids long. CDR1 MNHEY and CDR2 SMNVEV come from the germline V gene (reference sequence). V gave up 3 bases and J gave up 8 bases; unmatched junction bases: 6. The CDR3 reads CASSFSREGDEQFF. In DNA form, the CDR3 reads TGTGCCAGCAGTTTCTCTCGGGAGGGCGATGAGCAGTTCTTC.